The 17 T cell receptor beta chains below all came from one sample that was sequenced in a study of T-cell reconstitution after alpha-beta-depleted transplantation in children. As it was prepared, the TCRbeta library received unique molecular identifiers. TCRdb redid the calling of the PCR reads with MiXCR, one entry per CDR3 protein. Altogether about 440,000 distinct CDR3 sequences are present, about 40% being singletons, with the ten largest covering about 30%. The sample here was PBMCs, taken before TCRalphabeta/CD19-depleted stem cell transplant. Receptor source: a girl aged 2 to 9 with aplastic anemia, due to receive a stem cell transplant.

This clonotype was detected many times. CDR3 nucleotides: TGCGCCAGCAGCCAAGATGGGACAACCTACAATGAGCAGTTCTTC. This translates into CASSQDGTTYNEQFF. The V and J genes are TRBV4-3 and TRBJ2-1; TRBD1 is a possible D gene (6 bases). The CDR3 has 15 residues. In germline, CDR1 is LGHNA, CDR2 YSLEER. Trimming removed 0 bases at V and 2 bases at J, with 8 bases between.

This chain connects TRBV7-2 to TRBJ2-1; 8 bases align to TRBD2. The CDR3 totals 16 residues. Unmatched junction bases numbered 13, after V lost 3 bases and J lost 9 bases. The germline CDR1 and CDR2 sequences are SGHTA and FQGNSA. The CDR3 spells CASSLGGAGGLGEQFF. The CDR3 DNA reads as TGTGCCAGCAGCTTGGGTGGCGCGGGAGGCTTGGGTGAGCAGTTCTTC.

This clonotype was recorded at least ten times. CDR3 loop: CASSYTGTRNNYGYTF. The CDR3 coding sequence is TGTGCCAGCAGCTATACCGGGACACGAAATAACTATGGCTACACCTTC. The V and J genes are TRBV3-1 and TRBJ1-2; weak D call: TRBD1 (6 bases). Germline V gives CDR1 LGHDT, CDR2 YNNKEL (reference sequence). The CDR3 consists of 16 residues. V was trimmed by 5 bases and J by 1 base, leaving 17 bases between them.

The rearrangement uses TRBV12-3 or TRBV12-4 and TRBJ2-2; D is uncertain. The CDR3 sequence is 13 residues long. V gave up 8 bases and J gave up 4 bases, with 11 bases separating them. The CDR3 sequence is CASPRIRTGELFF. In DNA form, the CDR3 reads TGTGCCAGCCCCCGGATTCGCACCGGGGAGCTGTTTTTT.

V and J are TRBV6-1 and TRBJ2-1; D is undetermined. Germline values: CDR1 MNHNS, CDR2 SASEGT. V lost 6 bases to trimming and J lost 6 bases, with 15 bases between them. CDR3 length equals 14 residues. The CDR3 sequence is CASSRFEWGNEQFF. The DNA for the CDR3 is TGTGCCAGCAGCCGATTTGAGTGGGGCAATGAGCAGTTCTTC.

This rearrangement joins TRBV29-1 to TRBJ2-2; tentative D call: TRBD1 (5 bases). The germline V gene has CDR1 SQVTM and CDR2 ANQGSEA. The CDR3 spans 12 residues. V gave up 6 bases and J gave up 3 bases, with 8 bases separating them. This CDR3 is CSVQGYTGELFF. In nucleotides, the CDR3 is TGCAGCGTCCAGGGTTACACCGGGGAGCTGTTTTTT.

This clonotype was recorded many times. The V call is TRBV28, the J call TRBJ1-5; D perhaps matches TRBD1 (5 bases). Germline V gene lookup returns CDR1 MDHEN and CDR2 SYDVKM. V lost 6 bases and J 1 base, leaving 19 bases between the germline ends. This CDR3 has 17 amino acids. The CDR3 nucleotides are TGTGCCAGCAGACCCGGGACTCCGATGATAAGCAATCAGCCCCAGCATTTT. Translated, it gives CASRPGTPMISNQPQHF.

This clonotype has a handful of counts. The chain employs TRBV19 and TRBJ2-2; D may be TRBD1 (6 bases). Trimming took off 1 base at V and 4 bases at J, with 10 bases between the two ends. The V gene's germline CDR1 is LNHDA and CDR2 SQIVND (reference sequence). CDR3 size: 15 residues. The CDR3 nucleotides are TGTGCCAGTAGTATAGCACAGGGTGGCACCGGGGAGCTGTTTTTT. Translated, it gives CASSIAQGGTGELFF. The full variable domain, rest sourced from reference TRBV19 and TRBJ2-2, is DGGITQSPKYLFRKEGQNVTLSCEQNLNHDAMYWYRQDPGQGLRLIYYSQIVNDFQKGDIAEGYSVSREKKESFPLTVTSAQKNPTAFYLCASSIAQGGTGELFFGEGSRLTVL.

The chain carries TRBV20-1 and TRBJ2-1, with 10 bases fitting TRBD2. The ends lost 3 bases at V and 8 bases at J; junction bases unmatched: 10. CDR3 size: 15 residues. Per germline, CDR1 DFQATT and CDR2 SNEGSKA (reference sequence). CDR3 amino acids: CSASSSSGGRDEQFF. In DNA, the CDR3 is TGCAGTGCTAGTAGCTCTAGCGGGGGTCGCGATGAGCAGTTCTTC.

This clonotype was detected ten times or more. J is TRBJ2-1 and V is TRBV20-1, with D perhaps assigned TRBD1 or TRBD2 (6 bases each). V dropped 0 bases and J dropped 0 bases, with 12 bases sitting between them. The CDR3 length is 16 residues. Germline CDR1 and CDR2: DFQATT and SNEGSKA (reference sequence). The CDR3 coding sequence is TGCAGTGCTAGAGATTTGGAGGGGGACTCCTACAATGAGCAGTTCTTC. Translating gives CSARDLEGDSYNEQFF.

CDR3 residues: CASSYGGQGAAGPNTEAFF. CDR3 bases: TGTGCCAGCAGTTACGGCGGACAGGGGGCCGCGGGCCCTAATACTGAAGCTTTCTTT. This chain joins TRBV6-5 and TRBJ1-1; 11 bases match TRBD1. Germline V gene sequence: CDR1 MNHEY, CDR2 SVGAGI. With V trimmed by 2 bases and J by 5 bases, 16 bases remained unmatched. CDR3 size: 19 residues.

This clonotype was picked up many times. The gene calls are TRBV6-1 and TRBJ1-1, with D perhaps matching TRBD1 (5 bases). Per germline, CDR1 MNHNS and CDR2 SASEGT. CDR3 size: 14 residues. Between the trimmed V and J ends, which lost 7 bases and 5 bases, there was a span of 17 bases. The chain's CDR3 is CASKAQGGETEAFF. In DNA form, the CDR3 reads TGTGCCAGCAAAGCGCAGGGAGGAGAAACTGAAGCTTTCTTT.

This clonotype was counted at least ten times. V and J are TRBV12-3 or TRBV12-4 and TRBJ1-2; unclear D gene. This CDR3 contains 14 residues. The V end lost 4 bases, the J end lost 7 bases, and 16 bases lay between the germline ends. CDR3 nucleotide sequence: TGTGCCAGCAGTTGGAAGGGTATGTCGCGTGGCTACACCTTC. Its translation: CASSWKGMSRGYTF.

This rearrangement joins TRBV4-1 to TRBJ2-7, with 7 positions matching TRBD1. The CDR3 is made up of 15 amino acids. The ends lost 2 bases at V and 2 bases at J; junction bases unmatched: 6. CDR1 is MGHRA and CDR2 is YSYEKL in the germline V gene. Here the CDR3 DNA reads TGCGCCAGCAGCCAACGACAGGGCTCGACCTACGAGCAGTACTTC. It translates to CASSQRQGSTYEQYF.

The sample holds one count of this clonotype. V and J are TRBV20-1 and TRBJ2-1; TRBD2 aligns across 14 bases. V trimming: 5 bases; J trimming: 7 bases; junction bases outside the gene matches: 4. CDR3 size: 14 residues. Per germline, CDR1 DFQATT and CDR2 SNEGSKA (reference sequence). In DNA, the CDR3 is TGCAGTGCTTCCGGACTAGCGGGAGGAAATGAGCAGTTCTTC. Protein sequence: CSASGLAGGNEQFF.

This clonotype has more than one count but fewer than ten. The gene calls are TRBV11-2 and TRBJ2-5; D gene uncertain. This CDR3 has 10 amino acids. Per the germline V gene, CDR1 is SGHAT and CDR2 is FQNNGV. V gave up 4 bases and J gave up 13 bases, with 10 bases separating them. The DNA for the CDR3 is TGTGCCAGCAGCTCCGGGTCTGCGTACTTC. Its protein is CASSSGSAYF.

The table lists this clonotype with many counts. This rearrangement joins TRBV18 to TRBJ2-7; weak D call: TRBD1 (6 bases). In germline, CDR1 is KGHSH, CDR2 LQKENI. The length of the CDR3 is 14 residues. Trimming took off 8 bases at V and 2 bases at J, with 16 bases between the two ends. The CDR3 is CASAPGTIAYEQYF. CDR3 nucleotide sequence: TGTGCCAGCGCGCCGGGGACAATCGCCTACGAGCAGTACTTC.